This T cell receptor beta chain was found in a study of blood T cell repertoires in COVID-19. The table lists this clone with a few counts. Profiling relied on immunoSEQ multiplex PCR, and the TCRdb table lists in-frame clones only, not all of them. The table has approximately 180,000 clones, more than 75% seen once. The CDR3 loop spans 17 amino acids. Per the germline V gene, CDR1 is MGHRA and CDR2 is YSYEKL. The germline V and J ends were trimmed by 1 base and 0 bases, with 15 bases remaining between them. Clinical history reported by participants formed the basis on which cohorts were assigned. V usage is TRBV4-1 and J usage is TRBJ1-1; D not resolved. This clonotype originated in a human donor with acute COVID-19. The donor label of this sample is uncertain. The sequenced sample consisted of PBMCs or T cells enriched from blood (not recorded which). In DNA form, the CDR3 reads TGCGCCAGCAGCCAAGGTCTATTGAAGCGCTTGAACACTGAAGCTTTCTTT. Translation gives CASSQGLLKRLNTEAFF.